Listed here is a single TCR beta chain. This entry is derived from a study of shared clonotypes between healthy human individuals. Looked up from germline, CDR1 is MDHEN and CDR2 is SYDVKM. The CDR3 has 14 amino acids. Trimming pared 11 bases from V and 8 bases from J, leaving 24 bases between. Sequenced by immunoSEQ multiplex PCR; TCRdb stores in-frame clones only, minus some. The repertoire holds some 1.4 million clones, with roughly 96% as singletons. Sequencing was done on a sample of naive CD4+ T cells sorted from blood. Noted subset: CD45RA+ positively selected. The chain employs TRBV28 and TRBJ1-2; tentative D call: TRBD1 (6 bases). The receptor was isolated from a man aged 25 to 40 in good health. CDR3 bases: TGTGCCGCCGGCTGGGGGCTAACACAACGGGGCTACACCTTC. This gives the protein CAAGWGLTQRGYTF.